This T cell receptor (beta chain) was recovered during a study of CD8 T cells in Susac syndrome. An amount of RNA that ranged from about 0.45 to 1 ug was reverse transcribed with random hexamers. MiXCR, applied by TCRdb to the immunoSEQ multiplex PCR reads, yields one record per CDR3 protein. The table has about 400,000 distinct CDR3 sequences, more than 80% seen once. Whole-study findings and limits: It was acknowledged in the study that the number of individuals who were included in its TCR sequencing and HLA analysis was relatively small.

CDR3 length: 20 residues. V was cut by 5 bases and J by 0 bases, with 26 bases left in between. Germline-derived CDR1 and CDR2 are MNHEY and SMNVEV (reference sequence). Of note for this clonotype: Its antigen is unknown.

The authors carried out high-throughput sequencing of TCR beta. They applied it to CD8+ and CD4+ T cells obtained from blood. Negative isolation was applied to CD8+ and CD4+ T cells, and FACS enrichment was applied to TEMRA cells. The sequence came from a human donor with multiple sclerosis. The genes are TRBV27 and TRBJ2-1, with TRBD2 as a possible D gene (7 bases). Sample: CD8+ T cells from PBMCs. The CDR3 region has the DNA TGTGCCAGCAGTCCTCAAAGCTTACAGGGACTATTGAGCTCCTACAATGAGCAGTTCTTC. It yields the protein CASSPQSLQGLLSSYNEQFF.